This T cell receptor (beta chain) emerged from a study of monozygotic twins with inflammatory bowel disease. Study results and caveats: Possibly because of limited power, concordant and discordant twins showed no difference in repertoire similarity. Compared with healthy twins, IBD patients shared fewer clonotypes with others, especially with disease activity. Telling different T cell subtypes apart from each other was not possible.

TCRdb reanalyzed the 5' RACE reads, giving one entry per CDR3 protein sequence and no DNA. This sample carries 200,000 to 250,000 distinct CDR3 sequences, with 7.5% to 9.5% going to the ten biggest clones. With regard to this clonotype: Its antigen is currently unknown.

Germline loops: CDR1 DFQATT, CDR2 SNEGSKA (reference sequence). This CDR3 region has 16 residues. The V call is TRBV20-1, the J call TRBJ2-1; without DNA, the TCRdb call of TRBD2 cannot be checked. This receptor was identified in a human donor with ulcerative colitis or Crohn's disease, or a healthy co-twin of an affected twin (not recorded which). Sample: blood. CDR3: CSAPQPSGSSYNEQFF.